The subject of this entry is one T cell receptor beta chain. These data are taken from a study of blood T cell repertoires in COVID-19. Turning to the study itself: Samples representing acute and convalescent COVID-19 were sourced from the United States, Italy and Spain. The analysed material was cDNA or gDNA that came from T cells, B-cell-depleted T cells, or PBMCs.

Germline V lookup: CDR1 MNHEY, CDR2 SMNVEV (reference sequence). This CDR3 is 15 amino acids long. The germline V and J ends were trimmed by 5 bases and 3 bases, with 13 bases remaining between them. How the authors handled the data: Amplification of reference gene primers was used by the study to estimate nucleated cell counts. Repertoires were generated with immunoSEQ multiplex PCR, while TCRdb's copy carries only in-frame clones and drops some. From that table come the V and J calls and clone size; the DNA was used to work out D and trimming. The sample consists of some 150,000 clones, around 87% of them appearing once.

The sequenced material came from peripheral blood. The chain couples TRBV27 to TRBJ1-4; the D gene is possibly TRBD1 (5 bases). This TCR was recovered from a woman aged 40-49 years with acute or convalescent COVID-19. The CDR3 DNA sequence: TGTGCCAGCAGTATAAGGGGCGGACCTAATGAAAAACTGTTTTTT. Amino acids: CASSIRGGPNEKLFF.